The T cell receptor (beta chain) under discussion was sequenced for a study of blood T cell repertoires in COVID-19. Across the study: Acute-phase and convalescent COVID-19 samples originated in the United States, Italy and Spain. PBMCs, B-cell-depleted T cells, or T cells provided the cDNA or gDNA that made up the material.

Authors' analysis steps: Estimated nucleated cell counts came from reference gene primer amplification. Only in-frame clones appear in the TCRdb table, and some are missing; sequencing was by immunoSEQ multiplex PCR. V and J calls and clone size are those listed in that table; D and trimming were worked out from the DNA. The table shows approximately 670,000 clones, with 80% to 90% occurring only once. J gave up 6 bases and V 0 bases, and 7 bases lay outside the gene matches. The CDR3 spans 17 residues. V is TRBV5-3 and J is TRBJ2-3; 13 bases line up with TRBD2. TRBV5-3 qualifies as an ORF whose function is uncertain. The sample was peripheral blood. This clonotype was obtained from a woman under 30 with acute or convalescent COVID-19. The CDR3 DNA follows: TGTGCCAGAAGCTTGGAGGGGACTAGCGGGGCCGCGGATACGCAGTATTTT. Translation: CARSLEGTSGAADTQYF.